The 15 T cell receptor beta chains given below trace back to one sample, sequenced in a study of cytomegalovirus exposure and HLA in healthy donors. Use of 60 Vbeta and 13 Jbeta primers characterized the PCR. Assay used: immunoSEQ multiplex PCR; TCRdb lists only in-frame clones, some missing. The sample holds 130,000 or so clones, about 80% seen once. The specimen sequenced was PBMCs. These receptors originate from a man younger than 40 in good health and CMV-seronegative.

The rearrangement uses TRBV6-6 and TRBJ2-7; 11 nucleotides match TRBD2. With V trimmed by 6 bases and J by 0 bases, 4 bases remained unmatched. In germline, CDR1 is MNHNY, CDR2 SVGAGI (reference sequence). The CDR3 is made up of 15 amino acids. CDR3 region: CASSSTSGSSYEQYF. The CDR3 nucleotides are TGTGCCAGCAGCTCAACTAGCGGGAGCTCCTACGAGCAGTACTTC.

This sequence joins TRBV11-2 and TRBJ2-1; 7 bases are a match to TRBD2. The germline V gene has CDR1 SGHAT and CDR2 FQNNGV. V lost 4 bases to trimming and J lost 6 bases; unmatched junction nucleotides: 9. This CDR3 has 15 residues. As DNA, the CDR3 is TGTGCCAGCAGCTCCCGGGGCGGGAGCGGCAATGAGCAGTTCTTC. This translates into CASSSRGGSGNEQFF.

This clone was seen a single time. This chain links TRBV19 with TRBJ2-3; 9 bases agree with TRBD2. Trimming cost V 6 bases and J 2 bases; bases outside gene matches: 3. Germline V gives CDR1 LNHDA, CDR2 SQIVND (reference sequence). The CDR3 is made up of 14 amino acids. The CDR3 DNA reads as TGTGCCAGTAGGGAGCGGGGGGTCACAGATACGCAGTATTTT. Encoded protein: CASRERGVTDTQYF. The entire variable domain, with the rest obtained from reference TRBV19 and TRBJ2-3, is as follows: DGGITQSPKYLFRKEGQNVTLSCEQNLNHDAMYWYRQDPGQGLRLIYYSQIVNDFQKGDIAEGYSVSREKKESFPLTVTSAQKNPTAFYLCASRERGVTDTQYFGPGTRLTVL.

The rearrangement links TRBV18 to TRBJ1-2; D is undetermined. Germline CDR1 KGHSH, CDR2 LQKENI. CDR3 length equals 15 residues. V lost 4 bases and J 6 bases, leaving 18 bases between the germline ends. In DNA, the CDR3 is TGTGCCAGCTCACTACGGGATCCTTCCACTAATGGCTACACCTTC. Translating it yields CASSLRDPSTNGYTF.

The V call is TRBV28, the J call TRBJ1-5; maybe TRBD1 (6 bases). The CDR3 spans 15 residues. Looked up from germline, CDR1 is MDHEN and CDR2 is SYDVKM. Trimming took 4 bases from V and 4 from J, leaving 14 bases between them. This CDR3 is CASSSGGPGNQPQHF. For the CDR3, the DNA is TGTGCCAGCAGTTCCGGGGGGCCGGGGAATCAGCCCCAGCATTTT.

The chain recombines TRBV5-1 with TRBJ1-4; D possibly corresponds to TRBD1 (6 bases). Germline V gives CDR1 SGHRS, CDR2 YFSETQ. CDR3 length: 15 residues. V lost 4 bases and J 4 bases, leaving 14 bases between the germline ends. This chain's CDR3 is CASSRTGTYNEKLFF. The CDR3 region has the DNA TGCGCCAGCAGCCGAACCGGGACATATAATGAAAAACTGTTTTTT.

This clone occurred a few times. The chain has TRBV29-1 and TRBJ1-3, with TRBD1 as a possible D gene (5 bases). Germline CDR1 is SQVTM and CDR2 is ANQGSEA. V was trimmed by 7 bases and J by 2 bases, leaving 15 bases between them. This CDR3 spans 14 amino acids. The CDR3 region is CSAAGKAAGNTIYF. The CDR3 DNA reads TGCAGCGCGGCAGGGAAGGCAGCTGGAAACACCATATATTTT.

The chain employs TRBV23-1 and TRBJ1-5; D gene unclear. TRBV23-1 is recorded as an ORF, its role being uncertain. Deletions cut 3 bases from V and 0 bases from J, with 12 bases between. This CDR3 is 16 amino acids long. The CDR3 nucleotides are TGCGCCAGCAGTCACTCGAGGAAACGTAGCAATCAGCCCCAGCATTTT. This sequence encodes CASSHSRKRSNQPQHF.

This chain uses TRBV7-2 with TRBJ2-1; perhaps TRBD1 as D (6 bases). Germline V lookup: CDR1 SGHTA, CDR2 FQGNSA. The CDR3 has 15 residues. V was pared by 5 bases and J by 2 bases, with 13 bases between. CDR3 sequence reads: CASSLRDTPYNEQFF. The DNA for the CDR3 is TGTGCCAGCAGCCTTAGGGACACCCCCTACAATGAGCAGTTCTTC.

The chain employs TRBV9 and TRBJ1-4, with D possibly matching TRBD1 (6 bases). Trimming shortened V by 3 bases and J by 0 bases, and 9 bases separated the two germline ends. This CDR3 region has 15 residues. CDR1 is SGDLS and CDR2 is YYNGEE in the germline V gene. CDR3 sequence (DNA): TGTGCCAGCAGCGCTGGGACATCAACTAATGAAAAACTGTTTTTT. This codes for CASSAGTSTNEKLFF.

The sample holds one count of this clone. The rearrangement uses TRBV14 and TRBJ2-7, with 11 positions matching TRBD1. CDR3 length: 16 residues. CDR1 and CDR2 (germline): SGHDN, FVKESK. Germline trimming cut 2 bases from V and 3 bases from J; bases unmatched to any gene: 6. The CDR3 DNA reads as TGTGCCAGCAGCCAAAGGTTGGACAGGGGGCTCTACGAGCAGTACTTC. Its translation is CASSQRLDRGLYEQYF.

This clone has only a few counts. V gene TRBV27 combines with J gene TRBJ2-7; 9 bases fit TRBD2. The CDR3 extends over 14 amino acids. The germline V gene has CDR1 MNHEY and CDR2 SMNVEV (reference sequence). V dropped 0 bases and J dropped 3; count of bases not matched to a gene: 0. Here the CDR3 DNA reads TGTGCCAGCAGTTTATCGACTAGCGGCTACGAGCAGTACTTC. Translating gives CASSLSTSGYEQYF.

V gene TRBV30 combines with J gene TRBJ1-5; perhaps TRBD1 as D (5 bases). CDR1 and CDR2 (germline): GTSNPN, SVGIG (reference sequence). This CDR3 region has 15 residues. Trimming left V 2 bases short and J 0 bases short, with 11 bases between. Written as DNA, the CDR3 is TGTGCCTGGAGTCAGGGAATTCTTAGCAATCAGCCCCAGCATTTT. This gives the protein CAWSQGILSNQPQHF.

The V and J genes are TRBV16 and TRBJ1-3; D is unresolved. Germline assignment: CDR1 KGHSY and CDR2 FQNENV. The CDR3 totals 17 residues. Trimming shortened V by 3 bases and J by 0 bases, and 15 bases separated the two germline ends. DNA of the CDR3: TGTGCCAGCAGCCAGCTACCTCAGGTTCGCTCTGGAAACACCATATATTTT. Translation gives CASSQLPQVRSGNTIYF.

The CDR3: CASSIRQTSPTEAFF. The CDR3 DNA sequence: TGTGCCAGCAGCATCCGACAGACAAGCCCCACTGAAGCTTTCTTT. V gene TRBV5-6 combines with J gene TRBJ1-1; D may be TRBD1 (5 bases). CDR1 and CDR2 (germline): SGHDT, YYEEEE. CDR3 length: 15 residues. Trimming pared 4 bases from V and 4 bases from J, leaving 17 bases between.